This T cell receptor (beta chain) derives from a study of T cell changes during pregnancy in multiple sclerosis (dated by TCRdb to the late 2010s). For context, the study as a whole: The study looked at changes in the T cell repertoire across pregnancy in women with multiple sclerosis.

There are 16 amino acids in the CDR3, from cysteine to phenylalanine inclusive. Only the CDR3 part of the read is kept: 48 bases, read in frame from the first base. As encoded in the germline V gene, CDR1 is SGHAT while CDR2 is FQNNGV. The junction shows trimming of 1 base on V and 7 bases on J, and the gene matches do not reach 9 bases of it. A word on this clone: Its antigen is still unknown. No much larger clonotype is one base removed from it; base qualities were not supplied.

The protocol used for the library was the immunoSEQ multiplex PCR assay. TCRdb stores this immuneACCESS table with in-frame sequences only. Part of the clones is absent; in the studies checked, under half of the shortfall reflects unresolved V genes, and no reason is known for the rest. Counted in this sample were 50,000 or so clones; almost 95% of them appeared once. The ten largest clones add up to 0.74% of the sample. The chain is encoded by TRBV11-2 joined to TRBJ2-3; 9 nucleotides in the junction match TRBD2. The source was CD4+ T cells from peripheral blood mononuclear cells, collected in the third trimester of pregnancy. This receptor was identified in a female donor with multiple sclerosis, enrolled in a pregnancy study. The CDR3 loop reads CASSLGVAGGQNTQYF. The bases read TGTGCCAGCAGCTTAGGGGTGGCGGGGGGGCAAAATACGCAGTATTTT. The CDR3, completed at both ends by the reference TRBV11-2 and TRBJ2-3 genes, gives the full variable domain EAGVAQSPRYKIIEKRQSVAFWCNPISGHATLYWYQQILGQGPKLLIQFQNNGVVDDSQLPKDRFSAERLKGVDSTLKIQPAKLEDSAVYLCASSLGVAGGQNTQYFGPGTRLTVL.